This T cell receptor beta chain was identified during a study of blood T cell repertoires in COVID-19. In the original analysis: The authors estimated nucleated cell counts from reference gene primer amplification. This table comes from immunoSEQ multiplex PCR, and its TCRdb copy is limited to in-frame clones, with some not included. Clone size and V and J calls were adopted from that table, with D and trimming inferred from the DNA. The sample records fewer than 500,000 clones, about 80% being singletons. The TCR originated in a human donor with acute or convalescent COVID-19. The donor label of this sample is uncertain. The sequenced sample was peripheral blood.

The CDR3 sequence is CASSRTGVSTEAFF. CDR3 sequence (DNA): TGCGCCAGCAGCCGCACAGGGGTGAGTACTGAAGCTTTCTTT. This chain links TRBV4-1 with TRBJ1-1; 7 nucleotides agree with TRBD1. This CDR3 is 14 amino acids long. The germline CDR1 and CDR2 sequences are MGHRA and YSYEKL. Unmatched junction bases numbered 7, after V lost 4 bases and J lost 5 bases.